This T cell receptor (beta chain) was sequenced in a study of T cells in Graves' hyperthyroidism and ophthalmopathy. The CDR3 length is 13 residues. Germline CDR1 is WNHNN and CDR2 is SYGVQD (reference sequence). V was pared by 3 bases and J by 4 bases, with 10 bases between. This clonotype has at least ten counts. Its antigen is unidentified. Points from the study as a whole: Blood also showed most of the thyroid clonotypes that were expanded above 0.001.

Amplification of TCR beta CDR3 regions was performed using RNA transcripts as template. With the HTBI primer set, the TCR CDR3 went through a first round of RT-PCR. TCRdb re-called the multiplex PCR reads with MiXCR, one entry per CDR3 protein. The sample has approximately 400,000 distinct CDR3 sequences, about 13% seen once; the top ten hold around 20%. The chain combines TRBV10-1 with TRBJ2-7; D is ambiguous. The clonotype comes from a young man with Graves' hyperthyroidism that later progressed to Graves' ophthalmopathy. Material for sequencing was blood. The CDR3, as DNA: TGCGCCAGCAGTGAAGTCCCGCAATACGAGCAGTACTTC. This codes for CASSEVPQYEQYF.